The 13 T cell receptor beta chains in this list originate from one sample, sequenced in a study of T-cell memory formation after mild COVID-19. TCRdb ran MiXCR on the 5' RACE reads and lists one entry per CDR3 protein. The top ten clones hold around 13% of a sample with roughly 350,000 distinct CDR3 sequences, under 25% of them seen once. Source material: PBMCs or a T cell subset sorted from them (not recorded which). The receptors here all came from an adult woman who had mild COVID-19 (a few samples of this study predate the infection). Cell type and time point are not known.

This sequence joins TRBV9 and TRBJ2-7; tentative D call: TRBD2 (5 bases). The CDR3 is 13 amino acids. V lost 0 bases, J lost 7 bases, and 11 bases lay in between. Germline values: CDR1 SGDLS, CDR2 YYNGEE. The CDR3 DNA follows: TGTGCCAGCAGCGTAGGAGGGTTCAGTGAGCAGTACTTC. As protein: CASSVGGFSEQYF.

The CDR3 DNA is TGTGCCAGCAGCCTCGAAGACGGTCGGGACACCACCTACGAGCAGTACTTC. Translation: CASSLEDGRDTTYEQYF. The genes are TRBV4-2 and TRBJ2-7, with D possibly TRBD1 on 6 matching bases. Germline V lookup: CDR1 LGHNA, CDR2 YNFKEQ. V lost 4 bases and J 2 bases, leaving 21 bases between the germline ends. The CDR3 has 17 residues.

This clonotype appeared a few times. This chain uses TRBV20-1 with TRBJ1-1; D unclear. Per germline, CDR1 DFQATT and CDR2 SNEGSKA (reference sequence). Trimming shortened V by 3 bases and J by 4 bases, and 12 bases separated the two germline ends. The CDR3 spans 13 residues. CDR3 DNA: TGCAGTGCTAGTCGACCCCCTCGCACTGAAGCTTTCTTT. Its protein is CSASRPPRTEAFF.

This clonotype came up a few times. The chain joins TRBV29-1 to TRBJ1-1; D not resolved. Germline-derived CDR1 and CDR2 are SQVTM and ANQGSEA. V was clipped by 5 bases and J by 1 base, with 8 bases between them. The CDR3 length is 12 residues. The CDR3 protein is CSVLWGNTEAFF. CDR3 nucleotide sequence: TGCAGCGTTCTATGGGGGAACACTGAAGCTTTCTTT.

The chain has TRBV25-1 and TRBJ2-5; D might be TRBD1 or TRBD2, each matching 5 bases. Trimming pared 4 bases from V and 5 bases from J, leaving 14 bases between. The CDR3 extends over 14 amino acids. Germline V gene lookup returns CDR1 MGHDK and CDR2 SYGVNS. CDR3 residues: CASSAGQKGETQYF. CDR3 in DNA: TGTGCCAGCAGTGCGGGGCAAAAAGGGGAGACCCAGTACTTC.

Only a few counts were recorded for this clonotype. V usage is TRBV2 and J usage is TRBJ2-1, with TRBD2 identical over 12 bases. Germline loops: CDR1 SNHLY, CDR2 FYNNEI. Losses at the gene ends were 1 base for V and 10 bases for J; bases not matched to a gene: 5. CDR3 length equals 15 residues. The DNA for the CDR3 is TGTGCCAGCAGTGAAGGACTAGCGGGAGACCGGGAGCAGTTCTTC. Amino acids: CASSEGLAGDREQFF.

This clonotype was recorded a few times. This sequence joins TRBV5-1 and TRBJ2-2; D remains unclear. Germline V lookup: CDR1 SGHRS, CDR2 YFSETQ. CDR3 length: 14 amino acids. V lost 0 bases, J lost 3 bases, and 6 bases lay in between. The CDR3, as DNA: TGCGCCAGCAGCTTGGGTCAGTACACCGGGGAGCTGTTTTTT. It is translated as CASSLGQYTGELFF.

The chain uses TRBV11-3 and TRBJ2-3; TRBD2 is a possible D gene (6 bases). Germline loops: CDR1 SGHNT, CDR2 YENEEA. V was cut by 5 bases and J by 5 bases, with 11 bases left in between. The length of the CDR3 is 13 residues. This CDR3 reads CASSGGTEDTQYF. The CDR3 DNA reads TGTGCCAGCAGCGGGGGGACGGAAGATACGCAGTATTTT. Full variable domain (rest looked up from reference TRBV11-3 and TRBJ2-3): EAGVVQSPRYKIIEKKQPVAFWCNPISGHNTLYWYLQNLGQGPELLIRYENEEAVDDSQLPKDRFSAERLKGVDSTLKIQPAELGDSAVYLCASSGGTEDTQYFGPGTRLTVL.

The chain joins TRBV12-3 or TRBV12-4 to TRBJ1-2; D ambiguous. The CDR3 is made up of 14 amino acids. V shed 3 bases and J shed 12 bases, with 20 bases lying between them. CDR3 sequence (DNA): TGTGCCAGCAGTTTTAGTTTGGGAGCGGACGAAAACACCTTC. As protein: CASSFSLGADENTF.

V gene TRBV4-2 combines with J gene TRBJ2-3, with TRBD1 as a possible D gene (5 bases). This CDR3 is built from 18 residues. Germline-derived CDR1 and CDR2 are LGHNA and YNFKEQ. The germline V and J ends were trimmed by 4 bases and 1 base, with 21 bases remaining between them. CDR3 loop: CASSPSRVWQGGTDTQYF. The CDR3 nucleotides are TGTGCCAGCAGCCCCTCCCGCGTGTGGCAGGGCGGCACAGATACGCAGTATTTT.

V is TRBV18 and J is TRBJ1-2, with D perhaps TRBD1 (5 bases). V was trimmed by 0 bases and J by 4 bases, leaving 12 bases between them. This CDR3 is 15 amino acids long. From germline, CDR1 is KGHSH and CDR2 LQKENI. CDR3 region: CASSPPGLGTYGYTF. CDR3 DNA sequence: TGTGCCAGCTCACCACCTGGACTCGGGACCTATGGCTACACCTTC.

Regarding this clonotype: The final CDR3 position lacks the conserved phenylalanine or tryptophan, pointing to a likely read error. The rearrangement uses TRBV5-1 and TRBJ1-1, with a weak D call TRBD1 (6 bases). Germline V CDR1 and CDR2: SGHRS, YFSETQ. The CDR3 loop spans 13 amino acids. V was shortened by 7 bases and J by 1 base, with 11 bases between the two germline ends. The CDR3 DNA reads TGCGCCAGCCGCGTAGGGGGGAACACTGAAGCTTTCCTT. The encoded protein is CASRVGGNTEAFL.

The CDR3 here is CASSPGLGGDTQYF. CDR3 bases: TGTGCCAGTAGTCCTGGACTTGGGGGAGATACGCAGTATTTT. The rearrangement links TRBV19 to TRBJ2-3; the D call may be TRBD1 or TRBD2 (5 bases each). The germline V gene encodes CDR1 LNHDA and CDR2 SQIVND (reference sequence). CDR3 length equals 14 residues. V lost 5 bases, J lost 5 bases, and 14 bases lay in between.